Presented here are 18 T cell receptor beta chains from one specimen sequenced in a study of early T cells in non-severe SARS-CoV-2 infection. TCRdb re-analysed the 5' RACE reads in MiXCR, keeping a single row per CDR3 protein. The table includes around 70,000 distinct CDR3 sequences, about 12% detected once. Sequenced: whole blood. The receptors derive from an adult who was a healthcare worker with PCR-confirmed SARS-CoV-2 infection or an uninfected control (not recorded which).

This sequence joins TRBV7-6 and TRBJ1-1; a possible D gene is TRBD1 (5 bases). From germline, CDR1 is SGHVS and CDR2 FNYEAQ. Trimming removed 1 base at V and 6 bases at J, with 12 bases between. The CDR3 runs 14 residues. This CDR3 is CASSLDGGTAEAFF. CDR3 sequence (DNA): TGTGCCAGCAGCTTAGATGGGGGAACGGCTGAAGCTTTCTTT.

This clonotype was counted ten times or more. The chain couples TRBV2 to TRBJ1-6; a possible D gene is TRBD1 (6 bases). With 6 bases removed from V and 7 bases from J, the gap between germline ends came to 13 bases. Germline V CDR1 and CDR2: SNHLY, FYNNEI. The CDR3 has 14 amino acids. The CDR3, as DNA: TGTGCCAGCAGAGGGCTGGACAGCAATTCACCCCTCCACTTT. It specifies CASRGLDSNSPLHF.

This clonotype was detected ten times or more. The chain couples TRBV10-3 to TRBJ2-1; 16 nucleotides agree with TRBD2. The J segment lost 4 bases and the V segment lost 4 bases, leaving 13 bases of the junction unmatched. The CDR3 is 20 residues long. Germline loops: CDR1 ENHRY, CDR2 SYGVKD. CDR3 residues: CAISGIGTSGGAPNYNEQFF. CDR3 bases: TGTGCCATCAGTGGGATCGGGACTAGCGGGGGGGCCCCAAATTACAATGAGCAGTTCTTC.

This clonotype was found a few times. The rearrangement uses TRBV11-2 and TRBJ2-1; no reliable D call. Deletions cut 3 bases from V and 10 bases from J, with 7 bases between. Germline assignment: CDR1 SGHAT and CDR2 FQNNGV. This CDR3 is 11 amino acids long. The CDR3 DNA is TGTGCCAGCAGCTTCTTATTAGAGCAGTTCTTC. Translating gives CASSFLLEQFF.

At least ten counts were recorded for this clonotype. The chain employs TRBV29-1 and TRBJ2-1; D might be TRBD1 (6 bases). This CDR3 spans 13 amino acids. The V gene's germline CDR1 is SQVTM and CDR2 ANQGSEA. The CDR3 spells CTPLIQGYNEQFF. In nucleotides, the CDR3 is TGCACCCCTCTGATACAGGGATACAATGAGCAGTTCTTC.

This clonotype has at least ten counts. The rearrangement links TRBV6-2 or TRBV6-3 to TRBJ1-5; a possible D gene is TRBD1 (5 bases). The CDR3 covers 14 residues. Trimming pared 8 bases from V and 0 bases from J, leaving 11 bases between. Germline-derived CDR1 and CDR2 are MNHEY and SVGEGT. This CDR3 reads CASVPGNSNQPQHF. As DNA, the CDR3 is TGTGCCAGCGTCCCAGGGAATAGCAATCAGCCCCAGCATTTT.

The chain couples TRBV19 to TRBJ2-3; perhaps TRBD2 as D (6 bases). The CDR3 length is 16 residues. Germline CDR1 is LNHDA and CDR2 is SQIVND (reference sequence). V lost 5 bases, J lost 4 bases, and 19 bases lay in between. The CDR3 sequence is CASSFSRELGSDTQYF. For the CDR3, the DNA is TGTGCCAGTAGTTTCTCCCGGGAGCTTGGATCAGATACGCAGTATTTT.

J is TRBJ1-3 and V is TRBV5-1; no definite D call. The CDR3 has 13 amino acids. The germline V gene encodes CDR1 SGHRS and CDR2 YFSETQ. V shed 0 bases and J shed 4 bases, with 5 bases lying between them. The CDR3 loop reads CASSLERGNTIYF. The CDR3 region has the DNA TGCGCCAGCAGCTTGGAGCGGGGAAACACCATATATTTT.

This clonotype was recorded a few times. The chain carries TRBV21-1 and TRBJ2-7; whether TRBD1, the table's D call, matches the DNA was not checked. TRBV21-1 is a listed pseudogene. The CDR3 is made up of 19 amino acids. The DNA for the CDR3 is TGTGCCAGCAGCAGACCCAATTCCTCTGGACAGGGTTCGACCTACGAGCAGTACTTC. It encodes CASSRPNSSGQGSTYEQYF.

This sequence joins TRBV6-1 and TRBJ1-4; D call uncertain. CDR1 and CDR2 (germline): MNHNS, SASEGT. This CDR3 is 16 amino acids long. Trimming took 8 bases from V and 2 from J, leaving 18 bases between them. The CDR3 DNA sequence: TGTGCCAGCTCCATAGAAAAGGCGTCTACTAATGAAAAACTGTTTTTT. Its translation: CASSIEKASTNEKLFF.

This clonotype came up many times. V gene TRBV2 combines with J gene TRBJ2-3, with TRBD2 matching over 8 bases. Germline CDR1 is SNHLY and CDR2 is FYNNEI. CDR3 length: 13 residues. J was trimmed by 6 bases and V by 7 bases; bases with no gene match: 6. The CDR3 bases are TGTGCCAGCACCGGGGGGGCCGCGGATACGCAGTATTTT. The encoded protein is CASTGGAADTQYF.

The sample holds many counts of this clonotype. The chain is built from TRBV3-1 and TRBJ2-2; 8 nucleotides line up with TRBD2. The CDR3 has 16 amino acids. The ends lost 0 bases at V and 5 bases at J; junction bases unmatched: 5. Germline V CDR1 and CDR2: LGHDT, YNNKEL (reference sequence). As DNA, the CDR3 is TGTGCCAGCAGCCAAGAATCCCGGGAGGGGACCGGGGAGCTGTTTTTT. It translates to CASSQESREGTGELFF.

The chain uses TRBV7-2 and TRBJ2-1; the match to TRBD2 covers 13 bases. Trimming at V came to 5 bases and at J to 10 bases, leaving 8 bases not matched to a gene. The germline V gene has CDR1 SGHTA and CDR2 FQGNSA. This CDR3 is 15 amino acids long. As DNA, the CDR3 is TGTGCCAGCAGCCCGGGGACTAGCGGGGTAGGGGAGCAGTTCTTC. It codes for CASSPGTSGVGEQFF.

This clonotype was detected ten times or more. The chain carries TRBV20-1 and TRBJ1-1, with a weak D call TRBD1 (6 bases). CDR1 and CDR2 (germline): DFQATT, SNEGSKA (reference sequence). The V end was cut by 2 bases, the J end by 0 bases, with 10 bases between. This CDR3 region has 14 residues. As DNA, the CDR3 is TGCAGTGCTAGACCCACAGGGTTGAACACTGAAGCTTTCTTT. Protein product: CSARPTGLNTEAFF.

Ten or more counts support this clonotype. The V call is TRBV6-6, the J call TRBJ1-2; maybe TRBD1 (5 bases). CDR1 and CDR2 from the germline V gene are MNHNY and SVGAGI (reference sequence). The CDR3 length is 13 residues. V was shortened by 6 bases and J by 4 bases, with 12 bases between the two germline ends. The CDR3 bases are TGTGCCAGCAGCTCCGAGGGACCCTATGGCTACACCTTC. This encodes CASSSEGPYGYTF.

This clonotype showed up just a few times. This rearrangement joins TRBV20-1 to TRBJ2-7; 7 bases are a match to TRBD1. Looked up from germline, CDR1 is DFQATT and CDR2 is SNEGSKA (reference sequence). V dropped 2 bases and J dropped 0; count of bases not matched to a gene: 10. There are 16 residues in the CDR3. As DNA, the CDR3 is TGCAGTGCTAGATCCCTTAGACAGGGATACTCCTACGAGCAGTACTTC. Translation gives CSARSLRQGYSYEQYF.

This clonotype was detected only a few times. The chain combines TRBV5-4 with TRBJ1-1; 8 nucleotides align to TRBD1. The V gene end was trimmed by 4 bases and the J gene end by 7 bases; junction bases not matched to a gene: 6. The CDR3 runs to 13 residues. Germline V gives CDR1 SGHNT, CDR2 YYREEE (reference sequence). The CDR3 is CASSPGQVNEAFF. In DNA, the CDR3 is TGTGCCAGCAGCCCGGGACAGGTTAATGAAGCTTTCTTT.

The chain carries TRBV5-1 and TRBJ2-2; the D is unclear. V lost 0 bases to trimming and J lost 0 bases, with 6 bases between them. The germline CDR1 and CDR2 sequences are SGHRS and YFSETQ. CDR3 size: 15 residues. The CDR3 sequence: CASSLAPANTGELFF. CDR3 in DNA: TGCGCCAGCAGCTTGGCCCCAGCGAACACCGGGGAGCTGTTTTTT.